Listed below are T cell receptor beta chains from one sample, sequenced in a study of blood T cell repertoires in COVID-19. Libraries were prepared by immunoSEQ multiplex PCR; TCRdb keeps only in-frame clonotypes and omits some of them. The sample carries roughly 260,000 clones, approximately 86% recorded once. Material: peripheral blood. All receptors derive from a woman aged 80 or older with active or convalescent COVID-19. Each CDR3 is given with its conserved first and last residue. The D gene is left open where the match is weak. Some rows have no size entry. The others give once, few or many, or a class for an expanded clone.

V gene	D gene	J gene	clone size	CDR3 DNA	CDR3 protein
TRBV19	TRBD1	TRBJ1-5	few	TGTGCCAGTACCCCAGGACAGGGTCGAACCAATCAGCCCCAGCATTTT	CASTPGQGRTNQPQHF
TRBV30	TRBD2	TRBJ2-3	NA	TGTGCCTGGAGTCCCGGGGGGGATACGCAGTATTTT	CAWSPGGDTQYF
TRBV10-3	TRBD2	TRBJ2-5	NA	TGTGCCATCAGTGCTCTAAGAGATCAAGCGGGAGGGCGGAAGACCCAGTACTTC	CAISALRDQAGGRKTQYF
TRBV28	NA	TRBJ1-1	NA	TGTGCCAGCAGTTTATCGGGGGGCATTACTGAAGCTTTCTTT	CASSLSGGITEAFF
TRBV2	TRBD2	TRBJ2-5	once	TGTGCCAGCAGTGGGGGCGGCGGGAGGGCCGTGGAGACCCAGTACTTC	CASSGGGGRAVETQYF
TRBV4-1	TRBD2	TRBJ2-1	NA	TGCGCCAGCAGCCCGGGACTAGCTGTCAATGAGCAGTTCTTC	CASSPGLAVNEQFF
TRBV10-1	NA	TRBJ1-1	NA	TGCGCCAGCAGTGGGGGCCGGAACACTGAAGCTTTCTTT	CASSGGRNTEAFF
TRBV3-1/TRBV3-2	NA	TRBJ2-2	NA	TGTGCCAGCAGCCAAGATATGTCAGGGCTTGGCGGGGAGCTGTTTTTT	CASSQDMSGLGGELFF
TRBV7-9	TRBD1	TRBJ2-7	NA	TGTGCCAGCAGCTCGAAGACCGGGACAGGGAGTCACTACGAGCAGTACTTC	CASSSKTGTGSHYEQYF
TRBV6-5	TRBD1	TRBJ1-4	NA	TGTGCCAGGAAACAGGGGGGTAAGGCTAATGAAAAACTGTTTTTT	CARKQGGKANEKLFF
TRBV30	NA	TRBJ1-1	NA	TGTGCCTGGAGTAGACAGCGACAAATTGAAGCTTTCTTT	CAWSRQRQIEAFF
TRBV19	TRBD1	TRBJ1-2	NA	TGTGCCAGTAGGAAAACAGGGGGAGCTAACTATGGCTACACCTTC	CASRKTGGANYGYTF
TRBV28	TRBD1	TRBJ1-2	NA	TGTGCCAGCAGCCGAGGGGGCAGCTATGGCTACACCTTC	CASSRGGSYGYTF
TRBV9	TRBD2	TRBJ2-7	NA	TGTGCCAGCAGTTCTTCAGCGGGGTCCTACGAGCAGTACTTC	CASSSSAGSYEQYF
TRBV6-5	TRBD2	TRBJ2-5	NA	TGTGCCAGCAGTCTAACTAGCGGGCGGCAAGAGACCCAGTACTTC	CASSLTSGRQETQYF